These 4 T cell receptor beta chains were sequenced from one sample in a study of neurological immune-mediated disorders. Regarding time point: technical triplicate 1. TCRdb reanalysed the 5' RACE reads using MiXCR and keeps one entry per CDR3 protein. Among about 36,000 distinct CDR3 sequences listed, around 10% were seen once. Source material: PBMCs. The receptors come from a man aged 55 to 69 with HTLV-1-associated myelopathy (HAM/TSP).

Ten or more counts support this clonotype. The chain couples TRBV10-2 to TRBJ2-1; tentatively, D is TRBD1 (5 bases). CDR1 is WSHSY and CDR2 is SAAADI in the germline V gene. This CDR3 comprises 15 residues. V was cut by 3 bases and J by 4 bases, with 13 bases left in between. The CDR3 DNA sequence: TGCGCCAGCAGTGATATTACAGGAAATTACAATGAGCAGTTCTTC. Translating gives CASSDITGNYNEQFF.

This clonotype was recorded at least ten times. The V gene is TRBV20-1, the J gene TRBJ2-7; no definite D call. The V and J ends lost 3 bases and 0 bases respectively, with 9 bases between them. The germline V gene has CDR1 DFQATT and CDR2 SNEGSKA (reference sequence). This CDR3 is built from 13 residues. In DNA, the CDR3 is TGCAGTGCTAGGTACGGAAGCTCCTACGAGCAGTACTTC. Its translation is CSARYGSSYEQYF.

This clonotype was counted many times. The chain links TRBV7-9 to TRBJ2-7, with D unclear. The ends were cut back, 5 bases at V and 2 bases at J, with 10 bases in the middle. Germline V gene lookup returns CDR1 SEHNR and CDR2 FQNEAQ (reference sequence). The CDR3 consists of 13 residues. In DNA, the CDR3 is TGTGCCAGCAGCCCCCGTGATACCTACGAGCAGTACTTC. This codes for CASSPRDTYEQYF.

This clonotype was recorded many times. The genes are TRBV2 and TRBJ2-7; unclear D gene. The CDR3 runs 12 residues. The V gene's germline CDR1 is SNHLY and CDR2 FYNNEI. Trimming took 8 bases from V and 3 from J, leaving 11 bases between them. The CDR3 coding sequence is TGTGCCAGCCGAGACGGAAACTACGAGCAGTACTTC. It codes for CASRDGNYEQYF. The variable domain in full, completed from reference TRBV2 and TRBJ2-7, reads EPEVTQTPSHQVTQMGQEVILRCVPISNHLYFYWYRQILGQKVEFLVSFYNNEISEKSEIFDDQFSVERPDGSNFTLKIRSTKLEDSAMYFCASRDGNYEQYFGPGTRLTVT.